These T cell receptor beta chains were read from a single sample in a study of T cell repertoires in ileal Crohn's disease. Here immunoSEQ multiplex PCR was the method, and the copy in TCRdb shows in-frame clones only, minus some. The table has roughly 7,400 clones, approximately 80% seen once; the top ten hold 4.5% to 6%. Sequences were obtained from ileal tissue. The receptors stem from an adult with Crohn's disease. Each CDR3 is given with its conserved first and last residue. D genes are given only for firm matches. Clone size is not always given. Where it is, it says once, few, many or a class for expanded clones.

abundance | j_gene | d_gene | v_gene | CDR3aa | CDR3nt
. | TRBJ2-2 | . | TRBV2 | CASSSGNTGELFF | TGTGCCAGCAGCAGTGGGAACACCGGGGAGCTGTTTTTT
. | TRBJ2-3 | . | TRBV19 | CASSIWPYTDTQYF | TGTGCCAGTAGTATTTGGCCTTACACAGATACGCAGTATTTT
. | TRBJ1-5 | . | TRBV6-5 | CASRAEGQPQHF | TGTGCCAGCAGGGCCGAGGGTCAGCCCCAGCATTTT
. | TRBJ1-1 | TRBD1 | TRBV19 | CASSTGGLMNTEAFF | TGTGCCAGTAGTACAGGGGGCTTAATGAACACTGAAGCTTTCTTT
. | TRBJ2-5 | . | TRBV19 | CASSPQGKTQYF | TGTGCCAGTAGCCCCCAGGGGAAGACCCAGTACTTC
once | TRBJ2-1 | TRBD2 | TRBV2 | CASRVTSGAYNEQFF | TGTGCCAGCAGGGTGACTAGCGGGGCCTACAATGAGCAGTTCTTC
. | TRBJ2-5 | TRBD2 | TRBV7-2 | CASRRGLAALHRQETQYF | TGTGCCAGCAGACGGGGACTAGCGGCCCTCCATAGGCAAGAGACCCAGTACTTC
. | TRBJ2-7 | . | TRBV7-2 | CANSLAHGSGYEQYF | TGTGCCAACAGCTTAGCGCACGGGAGTGGATATGAGCAGTACTTC
. | TRBJ1-2 | TRBD1 | TRBV6-4 | CASSDSEGANYGYTF | TGTGCCAGCAGTGACTCGGAGGGGGCAAACTATGGCTACACCTTC
. | TRBJ1-2 | . | TRBV11-3 | CASSLAANYGYTF | TGTGCCAGCAGCTTAGCGGCTAACTATGGCTACACCTTC